This T cell receptor (beta chain) was profiled in a study of T cell responses to AZD1222 COVID-19 vaccine. Here immunoSEQ multiplex PCR was the method, and the copy in TCRdb shows in-frame clones only, minus some. The sample includes around 100,000 clones, roughly nine tenths seen only once; the top ten take about 1.2%. Trimming left V 3 bases short and J 3 bases short, with 9 bases between. CDR3 length: 12 residues. Germline assignment: CDR1 SQVTM and CDR2 ANQGSEA. This clone has a handful of counts. This sequence originates from an adult in good health. V and J are TRBV29-1 and TRBJ2-7; D not certain. The sequenced sample was peripheral blood, obtained on day 0 of AZD1222 vaccination. The CDR3 region is CSVDGPGYEQYF. In nucleotides, the CDR3 is TGCAGCGTTGATGGTCCCGGCTACGAGCAGTACTTC.